Listed below are T cell receptor beta chains from one sample, sequenced in a study of blood T cell repertoires in COVID-19. This table comes from immunoSEQ multiplex PCR, and its TCRdb copy is limited to in-frame clones, with some not included. The top ten clones hold under 8.5% of a sample with about 240,000 clones, 82% of them seen once. Sequencing input: peripheral blood. Every receptor here comes from a woman aged 80 or over with COVID-19, enrolled during active disease. The CDR3 runs from the conserved cysteine through the conserved F or W. A D gene is named only where the DNA matches it firmly. Clone size is stated in some rows and not others, as once, few, many or a class when expanded.

v_gene	j_gene	abundance	d_gene	CDR3nt	CDR3aa
TRBV7-9	TRBJ1-1	NA	TRBD1	TGTGCCAGCACCACGAACGACAGGGGCAACACTGAAGCTTTCTTT	CASTTNDRGNTEAFF
TRBV28	TRBJ2-5	few	NA	TGTGCCAGCTTAAGACCGGGTCGAGAGACCCAGTACTTC	CASLRPGRETQYF
TRBV13	TRBJ2-3	NA	NA	TGTGCCAGCAGCTTTAAGATTGCGGCTTCTAGCCCAGATACGCAGTATTTT	CASSFKIAASSPDTQYF
TRBV7-2	TRBJ2-3	NA	TRBD1	TGTGCCAGCAGCTCCTACAGGGGATCAGATACGCAGTATTTT	CASSSYRGSDTQYF
TRBV5-1	TRBJ1-3	NA	NA	TGCGCCAGCAGCTTGGAAATAGTCCTCTCTGGAAACACCATATATTTT	CASSLEIVLSGNTIYF
TRBV6-2/TRBV6-3	TRBJ2-3	NA	TRBD2	TGTGCCAGCAGTTACCCCGTTCTAGCGGGATTCTCTTATACGCAGTATTTT	CASSYPVLAGFSYTQYF
TRBV7-8	TRBJ1-4	few	NA	TGTGCCAGCAGCGGTTCGACAGGACCATCTAATGAAAAACTGTTTTTT	CASSGSTGPSNEKLFF
TRBV7-2	TRBJ1-5	NA	NA	TGTGCCAGCAGTACCCCAGGGGATCAGCCCCAGCATTTT	CASSTPGDQPQHF
TRBV7-2	TRBJ2-3	NA	NA	TGTGCCAGCAGCTTAGGCTGGGCGGGATACGATACGCAGTATTTT	CASSLGWAGYDTQYF
TRBV2	TRBJ2-7	NA	NA	TGTGCCAGCAGGAGAGGTCCCTACGAGCAGTACTTC	CASRRGPYEQYF
TRBV7-2	TRBJ1-2	NA	NA	TGTGCCAGCAGCTTCGTTCAGTCGGGAGGCTACACCTTC	CASSFVQSGGYTF
TRBV7-2	TRBJ2-5	NA	TRBD1	TGTGCCAGCAGCTCGACAGGGCAAGGGTTTCGAGAGACCCAGTACTTC	CASSSTGQGFRETQYF
TRBV19	TRBJ2-1	NA	TRBD2	TGTGCCAGTAGGAGCGGGGAAACTTACAATGAGCAGTTCTTC	CASRSGETYNEQFF
TRBV10-3	TRBJ2-3	NA	TRBD2	TGTGCCATCAGGACAAGCGGGGCCACAGATACGCAGTATTTT	CAIRTSGATDTQYF
TRBV7-3	TRBJ2-2	few	TRBD1	TGTGCCAGCAGCTATCAGGGGGCGACCGGGGAGCTGTTTTTT	CASSYQGATGELFF
TRBV24-1	TRBJ1-1	NA	NA	TGTGCCACCAGTGATGCAGACAAACCCGAAGCTTTCTTT	CATSDADKPEAFF
TRBV19	TRBJ1-2	NA	NA	TGTGCCAGTAAGAAAACGACAGCCACTACTAACTATGGCTACACCTTC	CASKKTTATTNYGYTF
TRBV30	TRBJ1-2	NA	NA	TGTGCCTGGCGGGGGGCGCCGGGCTACACCTTC	CAWRGAPGYTF